This T cell receptor beta chain was identified during a study of T cell responses to AZD1222 COVID-19 vaccine. Study observations and caveats: There were mostly white British donors and more females than males, and clonal diversity was possibly underestimated. Repertoires were sampled only after the peak T cell response. Compared with day 0, the breadth and depth of the Spike-specific TCR repertoire rose significantly after two doses of AZD1222. At study baseline, merely over 5 AZD1222 recipients were seropositive.

Comment on this clone: Its antigen remains unidentified.

This table comes from immunoSEQ multiplex PCR, and its TCRdb copy is limited to in-frame clones, with some not included. In the table there are 140,000 to 150,000 clones, more than 85% of which are singletons. The V gene's germline CDR1 is KGHSH and CDR2 LQKENI. This CDR3 is 15 amino acids long. Trimming shortened V by 0 bases and J by 2 bases, and 11 bases separated the two germline ends. The chain combines TRBV18 with TRBJ2-7; the D gene is possibly TRBD2 (5 bases). This specimen was peripheral blood, taken on day 0 of AZD1222 vaccination. This clonotype was sampled from an adult in good health. CDR3 sequence reads: CASSPPMTTTYEQYF. The CDR3 nucleotides read TGTGCCAGCTCACCACCGATGACTACCACCTACGAGCAGTACTTC.